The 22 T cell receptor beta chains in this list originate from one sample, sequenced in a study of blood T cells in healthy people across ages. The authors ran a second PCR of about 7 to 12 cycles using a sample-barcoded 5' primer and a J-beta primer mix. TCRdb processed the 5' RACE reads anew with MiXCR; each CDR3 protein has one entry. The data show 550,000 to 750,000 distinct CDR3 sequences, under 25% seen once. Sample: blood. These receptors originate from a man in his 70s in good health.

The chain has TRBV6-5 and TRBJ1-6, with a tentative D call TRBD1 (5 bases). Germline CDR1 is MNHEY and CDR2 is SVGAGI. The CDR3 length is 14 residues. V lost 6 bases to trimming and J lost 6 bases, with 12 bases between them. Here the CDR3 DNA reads TGTGCCAGCAGCCCAACAGGCATTAATTCACCCCTCCACTTT. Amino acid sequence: CASSPTGINSPLHF.

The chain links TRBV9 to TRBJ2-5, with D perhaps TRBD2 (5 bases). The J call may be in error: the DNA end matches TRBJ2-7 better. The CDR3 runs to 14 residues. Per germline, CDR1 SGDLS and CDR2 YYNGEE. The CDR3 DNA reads TGTGCCAGCAGCGTAGAGAACCGGGCGGGCGAGCAGTACTTC. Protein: CASSVENRAGEQYF.

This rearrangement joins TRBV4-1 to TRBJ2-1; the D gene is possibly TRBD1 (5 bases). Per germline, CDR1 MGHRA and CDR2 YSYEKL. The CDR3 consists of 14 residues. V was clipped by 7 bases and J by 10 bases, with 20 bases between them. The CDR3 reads CASTGPENRGEQFF. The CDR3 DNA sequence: TGCGCCAGCACGGGTCCCGAAAATAGGGGAGAGCAGTTCTTC.

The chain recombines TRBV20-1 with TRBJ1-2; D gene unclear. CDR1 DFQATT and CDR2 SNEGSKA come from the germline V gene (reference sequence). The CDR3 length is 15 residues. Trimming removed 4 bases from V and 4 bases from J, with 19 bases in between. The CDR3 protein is CSATHTVFFGYGYTF. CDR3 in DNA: TGCAGTGCTACCCACACGGTTTTTTTTGGCTATGGCTACACCTTC.

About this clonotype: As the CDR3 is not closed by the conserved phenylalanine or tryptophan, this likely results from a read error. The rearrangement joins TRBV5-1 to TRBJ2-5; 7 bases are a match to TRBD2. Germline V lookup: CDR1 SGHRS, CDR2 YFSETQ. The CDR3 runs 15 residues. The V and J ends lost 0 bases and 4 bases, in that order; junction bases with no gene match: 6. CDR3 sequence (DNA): TGCGCCAGCAGCTTGGCCGGCGGGGGAGGAGAGACCCAGTACCTC. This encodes CASSLAGGGGETQYL.

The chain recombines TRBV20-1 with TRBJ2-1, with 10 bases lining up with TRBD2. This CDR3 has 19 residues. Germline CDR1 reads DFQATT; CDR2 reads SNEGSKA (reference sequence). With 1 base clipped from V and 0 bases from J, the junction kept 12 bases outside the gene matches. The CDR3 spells CSARVWVAGGLGSYNEQFF. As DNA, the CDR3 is TGCAGTGCTAGAGTGTGGGTAGCGGGAGGCCTGGGCTCCTACAATGAGCAGTTCTTC.

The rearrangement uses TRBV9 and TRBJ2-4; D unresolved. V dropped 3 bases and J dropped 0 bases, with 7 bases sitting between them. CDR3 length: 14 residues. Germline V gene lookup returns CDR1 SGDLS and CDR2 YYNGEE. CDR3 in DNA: TGTGCCAGCAGCGCCCCAGGAGCCAAAAACATTCAGTACTTC. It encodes CASSAPGAKNIQYF.

This chain's CDR3 is CASSDVGRTLEQFF. CDR3 sequence (DNA): TGCGCCAGCAGCGATGTGGGACGAACATTAGAGCAGTTCTTC. The V and J genes are TRBV5-1 and TRBJ2-5, with D perhaps being TRBD1 or TRBD2 (5 bases each). The tail of the sequence fits TRBJ2-1 better, so the J call may be wrong. Germline CDR1 is SGHRS and CDR2 is YFSETQ. The CDR3 runs to 14 residues.

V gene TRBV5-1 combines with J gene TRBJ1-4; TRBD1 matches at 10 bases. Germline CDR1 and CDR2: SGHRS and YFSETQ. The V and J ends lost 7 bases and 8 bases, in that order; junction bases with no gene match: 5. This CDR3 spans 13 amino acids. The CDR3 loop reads CASGDRGGEKLFF. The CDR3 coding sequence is TGCGCCAGCGGGGACAGGGGCGGAGAAAAACTGTTTTTT. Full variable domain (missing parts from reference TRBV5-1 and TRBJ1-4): KAGVTQTPRYLIKTRGQQVTLSCSPISGHRSVSWYQQTPGQGLQFLFEYFSETQRNKGNFPGRFSGRQFSNSRSEMNVSTLELGDSALYLCASGDRGGEKLFFGSGTQLSVL.

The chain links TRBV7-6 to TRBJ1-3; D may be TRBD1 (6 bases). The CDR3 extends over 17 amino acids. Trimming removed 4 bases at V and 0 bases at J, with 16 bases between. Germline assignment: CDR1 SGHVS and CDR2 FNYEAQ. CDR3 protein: CASSCRQDVYSGNTIYF. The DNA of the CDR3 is TGTGCCAGCAGCTGTAGACAGGACGTTTACTCTGGAAACACCATATATTTT.

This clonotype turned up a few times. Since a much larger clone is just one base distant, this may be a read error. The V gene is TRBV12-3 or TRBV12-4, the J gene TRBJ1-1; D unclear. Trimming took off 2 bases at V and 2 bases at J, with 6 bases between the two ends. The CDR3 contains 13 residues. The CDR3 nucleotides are TGTGCCAGCAGTTTATCAGAAAACACTGAAGCTTTCTTT. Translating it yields CASSLSENTEAFF.

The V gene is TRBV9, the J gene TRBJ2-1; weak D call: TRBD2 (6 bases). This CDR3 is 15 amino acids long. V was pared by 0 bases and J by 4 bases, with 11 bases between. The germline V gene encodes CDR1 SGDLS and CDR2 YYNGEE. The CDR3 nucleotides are TGTGCCAGCAGCGTAGGAGTGGGGACTTACAATGAGCAGTTCTTC. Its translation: CASSVGVGTYNEQFF.

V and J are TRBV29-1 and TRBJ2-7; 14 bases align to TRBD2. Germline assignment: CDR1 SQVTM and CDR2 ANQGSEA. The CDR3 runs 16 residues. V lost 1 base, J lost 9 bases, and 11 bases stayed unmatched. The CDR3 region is CSVEGLGTSGRGVQYF. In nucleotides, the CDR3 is TGCAGCGTTGAAGGACTCGGGACTAGCGGGAGAGGCGTGCAGTACTTC.

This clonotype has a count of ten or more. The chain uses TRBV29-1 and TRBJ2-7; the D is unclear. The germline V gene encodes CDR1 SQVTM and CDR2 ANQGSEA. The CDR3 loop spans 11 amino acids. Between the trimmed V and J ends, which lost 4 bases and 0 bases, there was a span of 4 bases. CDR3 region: CSVVSSYEQYF. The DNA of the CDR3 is TGCAGCGTTGTGTCCTCCTACGAGCAGTACTTC.

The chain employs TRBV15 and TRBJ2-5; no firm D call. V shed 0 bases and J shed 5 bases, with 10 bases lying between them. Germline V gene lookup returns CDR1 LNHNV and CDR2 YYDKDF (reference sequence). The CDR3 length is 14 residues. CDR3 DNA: TGTGCCACCAGCAGAGATCTGGGTCCCGAGACCCAGTACTTC. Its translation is CATSRDLGPETQYF.

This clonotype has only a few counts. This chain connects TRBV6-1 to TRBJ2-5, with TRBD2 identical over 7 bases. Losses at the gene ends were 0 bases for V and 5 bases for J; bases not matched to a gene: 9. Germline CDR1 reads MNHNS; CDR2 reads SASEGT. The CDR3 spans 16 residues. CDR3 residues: CASSEAPPGGSETQYF. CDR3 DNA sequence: TGTGCCAGCAGTGAAGCGCCTCCTGGCGGGAGTGAGACCCAGTACTTC.

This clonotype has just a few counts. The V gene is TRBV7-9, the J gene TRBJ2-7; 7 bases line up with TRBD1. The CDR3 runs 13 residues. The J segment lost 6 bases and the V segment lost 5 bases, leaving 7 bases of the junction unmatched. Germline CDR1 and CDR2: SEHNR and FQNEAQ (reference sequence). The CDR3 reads CASSVPGQIEQYF. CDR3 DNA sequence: TGTGCCAGCAGCGTCCCGGGACAGATCGAGCAGTACTTC.

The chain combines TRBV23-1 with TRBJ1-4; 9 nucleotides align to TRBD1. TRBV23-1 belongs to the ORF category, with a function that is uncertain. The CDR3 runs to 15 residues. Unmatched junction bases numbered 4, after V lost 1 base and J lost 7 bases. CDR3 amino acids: CASSQWDRESEKLFF. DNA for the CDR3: TGCGCCAGCAGTCAATGGGACAGGGAGAGTGAAAAACTGTTTTTT.

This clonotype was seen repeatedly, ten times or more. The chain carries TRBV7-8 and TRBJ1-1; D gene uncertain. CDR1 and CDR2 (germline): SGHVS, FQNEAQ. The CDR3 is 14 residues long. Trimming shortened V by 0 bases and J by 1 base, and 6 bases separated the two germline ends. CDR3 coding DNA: TGTGCCAGCAGCTTAGCGCTGGGGAACACTGAAGCTTTCTTT. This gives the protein CASSLALGNTEAFF.

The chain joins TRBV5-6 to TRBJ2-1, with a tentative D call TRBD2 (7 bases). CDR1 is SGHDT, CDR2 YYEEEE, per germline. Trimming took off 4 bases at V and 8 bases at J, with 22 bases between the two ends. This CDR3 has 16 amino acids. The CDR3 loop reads CASSSLRGPREDEQFF. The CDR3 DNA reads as TGTGCCAGCAGCAGTCTGCGGGGGCCCCGGGAAGATGAGCAGTTCTTC.

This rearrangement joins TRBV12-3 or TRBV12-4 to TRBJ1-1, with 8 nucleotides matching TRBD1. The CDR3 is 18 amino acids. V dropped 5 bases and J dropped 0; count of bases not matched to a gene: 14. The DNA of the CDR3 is TGTGCCAGCAGTCCCGGCGCAGGGGGCCTTACCTTGAACACTGAAGCTTTCTTT. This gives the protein CASSPGAGGLTLNTEAFF.

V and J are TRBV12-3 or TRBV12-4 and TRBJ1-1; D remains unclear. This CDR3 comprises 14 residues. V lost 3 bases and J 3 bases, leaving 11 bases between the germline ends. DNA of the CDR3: TGTGCCAGCAGTTTCCCCCATTCCCACACTGAAGCTTTCTTT. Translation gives CASSFPHSHTEAFF.